Each of the 2 T cell receptor beta chains below was sequenced from the same sample in a study of shared clonotypes between healthy human individuals. Profiled with immunoSEQ multiplex PCR; TCRdb holds only in-frame clones, not every one. Of 450,000 to 500,000 clones in the sample, roughly 80% were seen once. The sequenced sample consisted of PBMCs. The receptor source for this set is a woman in her 40s in good health. Some clones in this sample may be carry-over from other donors' samples.

This clone was seen only a few times. This chain uses TRBV7-3 with TRBJ1-2; 7 nucleotides align to TRBD1. V lost 5 bases and J lost 7; bases outside the gene matches: 13. The CDR3 is 15 amino acids. Germline loops: CDR1 SGHTA, CDR2 FQGTGA. In nucleotides, the CDR3 is TGTGCCAGCAGCGGGGGAGACAGGGTGACTTCTGGCTACACCTTC. It specifies CASSGGDRVTSGYTF.

CDR3 sequence (DNA): TGTGCCAGCAGTTTACAGGCAGCGGGACTGTACAATGAGCAGTTCTTC. It specifies CASSLQAAGLYNEQFF. V and J are TRBV27 and TRBJ2-1; 7 positions agree with TRBD2. CDR3 length equals 16 residues. The junction had 8 bases not matched to a gene; V was cut back by 2 bases and J by 4 bases. Germline V gives CDR1 MNHEY, CDR2 SMNVEV (reference sequence).